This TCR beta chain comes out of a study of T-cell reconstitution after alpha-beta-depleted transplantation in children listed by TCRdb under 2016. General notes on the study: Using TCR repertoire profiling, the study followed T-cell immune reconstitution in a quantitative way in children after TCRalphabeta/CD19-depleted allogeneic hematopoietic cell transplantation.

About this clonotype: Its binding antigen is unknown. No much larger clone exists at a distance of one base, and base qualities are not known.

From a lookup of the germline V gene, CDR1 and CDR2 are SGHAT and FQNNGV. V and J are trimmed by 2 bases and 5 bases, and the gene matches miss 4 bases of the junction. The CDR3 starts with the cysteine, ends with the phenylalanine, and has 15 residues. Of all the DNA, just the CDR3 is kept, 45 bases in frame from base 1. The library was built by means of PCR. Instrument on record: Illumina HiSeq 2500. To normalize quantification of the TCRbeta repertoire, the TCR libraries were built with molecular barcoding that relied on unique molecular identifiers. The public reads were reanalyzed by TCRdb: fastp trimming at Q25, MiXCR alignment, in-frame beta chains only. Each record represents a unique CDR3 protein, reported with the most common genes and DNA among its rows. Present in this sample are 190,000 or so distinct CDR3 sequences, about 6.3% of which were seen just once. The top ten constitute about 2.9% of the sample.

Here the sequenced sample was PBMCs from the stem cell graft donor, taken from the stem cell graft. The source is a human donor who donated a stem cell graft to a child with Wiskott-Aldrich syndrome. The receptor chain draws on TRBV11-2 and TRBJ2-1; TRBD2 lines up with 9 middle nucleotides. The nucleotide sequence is TGTGCCAGCAGCTTATTTCTAGCGGGAAACAATGAGCAGTTCTTC. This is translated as CASSLFLAGNNEQFF.